A single T cell receptor (beta chain) is shown here with its context. The primer mix had 60 Vbeta and 13 Jbeta primers. TCRdb's table, derived via immunoSEQ multiplex PCR, lists solely in-frame clones and lacks some. The data hold 90,000 to 120,000 clones, with roughly 70% observed a single time. Germline V gives CDR1 LNHDA, CDR2 SQIVND (reference sequence). This CDR3 is 13 amino acids long. V lost 4 bases to trimming and J lost 2 bases; unmatched junction nucleotides: 0. The data originate from a study of cytomegalovirus exposure and HLA in healthy donors. This chain links TRBV19 with TRBJ1-2; 8 bases fit TRBD1. The receptor was derived from a woman aged 40 to 49 in good health and CMV-seropositive. The sequencing sample was made of PBMCs. The CDR3 protein is CASSRTGNYGYTF. As DNA, the CDR3 is TGTGCCAGTAGTAGGACAGGGAACTATGGCTACACCTTC.